This T cell receptor (beta chain) was captured in a study of blood T cell repertoires in COVID-19. How the authors handled the data: The assay estimated nucleated cells by amplifying reference gene primers. The data were produced by immunoSEQ multiplex PCR, yet TCRdb's version contains in-frame clones alone and is incomplete. That table is the source of V, J and clone size, and D and trimming were worked out from the DNA. The table has around 360,000 clones, roughly 87% seen once; the top ten hold around 3%. Cohort 3 donors counted as recovered after two negative PCRs, clearance, or resolved symptoms. V trimming: 8 bases; J trimming: 0 bases; junction bases outside the gene matches: 5. The CDR3 spans 16 residues. Germline assignment: CDR1 KGHSH and CDR2 LQKENI.

The gene calls are TRBV18 and TRBJ2-1, with 12 bases matching TRBD2. The sequenced sample was PBMCs or T cells enriched from blood (not recorded which). The source is a woman aged 25 to 45 who had recovered from COVID-19. DNA of the CDR3: TGTGCCAGCACAGAGACTAGCGGGGGCTCCTACAATGAGCAGTTCTTC. Protein product: CASTETSGGSYNEQFF.